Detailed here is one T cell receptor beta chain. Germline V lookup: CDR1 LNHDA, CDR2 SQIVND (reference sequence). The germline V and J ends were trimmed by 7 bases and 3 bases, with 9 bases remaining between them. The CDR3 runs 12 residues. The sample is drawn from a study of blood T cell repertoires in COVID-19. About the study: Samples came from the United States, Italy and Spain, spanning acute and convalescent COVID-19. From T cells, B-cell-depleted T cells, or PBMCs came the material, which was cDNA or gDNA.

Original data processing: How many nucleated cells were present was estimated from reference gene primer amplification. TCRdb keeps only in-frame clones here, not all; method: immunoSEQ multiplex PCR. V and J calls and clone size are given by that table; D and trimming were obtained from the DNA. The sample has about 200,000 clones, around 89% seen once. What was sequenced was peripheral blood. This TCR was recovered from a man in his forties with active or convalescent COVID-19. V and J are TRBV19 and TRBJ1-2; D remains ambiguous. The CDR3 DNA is TGTGCCAGTAATCGCGGGGACTATGGCTACACCTTC. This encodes CASNRGDYGYTF.